Listed below are T cell receptor beta chains from one sample, sequenced in a study of blood T cell repertoires in COVID-19. Data came from immunoSEQ multiplex PCR; TCRdb stores just in-frame clones and leaves some out. Among 200,000 to 250,000 clones listed, roughly 82% were seen once. Input material: PBMCs or T cells enriched from blood (not recorded which). The receptors were sampled from a woman aged 45-60 years who had recovered from COVID-19. The CDR3 runs from the conserved cysteine through the conserved F or W. The D gene is left open where the match is weak. Size is stated for part of the rows, as once, few or many counts, or as a class when the clone is expanded.

J gene | V gene | clone size | D gene | CDR3 DNA | CDR3 protein
TRBJ2-7 | TRBV11-2 | NA | TRBD2 | TGTGCCAGCAGCTCGACTATAGCGGGAAGATACGAGCAGTACTTC | CASSSTIAGRYEQYF
TRBJ1-4 | TRBV7-9 | NA | TRBD1 | TGTGCCAGCAGCTTATCAGGGGGCTCCGAAAAACTGTTTTTT | CASSLSGGSEKLFF
TRBJ2-7 | TRBV4-3 | NA | NA | TGCGCCAGCAGCCAAGATATCGGGGTCTCGCAACAGTACTTC | CASSQDIGVSQQYF
TRBJ1-6 | TRBV4-1 | NA | NA | TGCGCCAGCAGCCAAGCCCCTTGGGCAGGGTCAAATTCACCCCTCCACTTT | CASSQAPWAGSNSPLHF
TRBJ2-7 | TRBV7-9 | NA | NA | TGTGCCAGCAGCCCCCTCGGCGGACTCTCCTACGAGCAGTACTTC | CASSPLGGLSYEQYF
TRBJ1-5 | TRBV18 | NA | TRBD1 | TGTGCCAGCTCACCCCGACAGGGGGCCGGCGATCAGCCCCAGCATTTT | CASSPRQGAGDQPQHF
TRBJ1-4 | TRBV30 | once | NA | TGTGCCTGGAGTGTAGGCCAGGGCTTTGAAAAACTGTTTTTT | CAWSVGQGFEKLFF
TRBJ1-1 | TRBV7-2 | NA | TRBD1 | TGTGCCAGCAGCCTAAAAGCAGGGGGCGGCACTGAAGCTTTCTTT | CASSLKAGGGTEAFF
TRBJ1-5 | TRBV6-5 | NA | NA | TGTGCCAGCAGTTACGGGGGCCCAAGCAATCAGCCCCAGCATTTT | CASSYGGPSNQPQHF
TRBJ1-4 | TRBV18 | NA | NA | TGTGCCAGCTCCCCCCAGGAAGGGGTCGGAGAAAAACTGTTTTTT | CASSPQEGVGEKLFF
TRBJ2-5 | TRBV13 | NA | NA | TGTGCCAGCAGCTTAGGGCGGGTGGTGAGGGAGACCCAGTACTTC | CASSLGRVVRETQYF
TRBJ2-5 | TRBV3-1/TRBV3-2 | NA | TRBD2 | TGTGCCAGCAGTTGGGGAGGGAAGGAGACCCAGTACTTC | CASSWGGKETQYF
TRBJ1-2 | TRBV11-3 | NA | TRBD1 | TGTGCCAGCAGCCCAGGGACAGGGCGGAAGCGGGGCTACACCTTC | CASSPGTGRKRGYTF
TRBJ2-5 | TRBV7-9 | NA | NA | TGTGCCAGCAGCTTGGAGGGCAACCAAGAGACCCAGTACTTC | CASSLEGNQETQYF
TRBJ2-1 | TRBV11-1 | NA | NA | TGTGCCAGCAGCATACAGGGATATGAGCAGTTCTTC | CASSIQGYEQFF
TRBJ2-7 | TRBV18 | NA | NA | TGTGCCAGCTCACCAAGGACTGCCAGCTCCTACGAGCAGTACTTC | CASSPRTASSYEQYF
TRBJ2-3 | TRBV19 | NA | TRBD2 | TGTGCCAGTAGTATAGGTGGCAGACGGGAGGAGTATTTT | CASSIGGRREEYF